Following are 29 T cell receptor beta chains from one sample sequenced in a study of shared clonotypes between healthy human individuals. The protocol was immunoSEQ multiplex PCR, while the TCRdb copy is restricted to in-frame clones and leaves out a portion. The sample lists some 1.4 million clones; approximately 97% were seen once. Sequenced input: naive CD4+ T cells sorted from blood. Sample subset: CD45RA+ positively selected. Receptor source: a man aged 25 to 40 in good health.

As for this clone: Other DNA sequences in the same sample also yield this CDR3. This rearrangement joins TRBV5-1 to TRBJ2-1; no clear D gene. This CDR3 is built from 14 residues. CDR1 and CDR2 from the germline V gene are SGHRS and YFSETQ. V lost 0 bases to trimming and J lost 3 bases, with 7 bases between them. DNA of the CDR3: TGCGCCAGCAGCTTGGTGGCCAGCTACAATGAGCAGTTCTTC. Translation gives CASSLVASYNEQFF.

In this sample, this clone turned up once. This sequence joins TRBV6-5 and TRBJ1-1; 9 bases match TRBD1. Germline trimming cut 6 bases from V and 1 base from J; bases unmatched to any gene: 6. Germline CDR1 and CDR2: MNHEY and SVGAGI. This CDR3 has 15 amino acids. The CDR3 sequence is CASRWDRERNTEAFF. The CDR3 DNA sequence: TGTGCCAGCAGATGGGACAGGGAGAGGAACACTGAAGCTTTCTTT.

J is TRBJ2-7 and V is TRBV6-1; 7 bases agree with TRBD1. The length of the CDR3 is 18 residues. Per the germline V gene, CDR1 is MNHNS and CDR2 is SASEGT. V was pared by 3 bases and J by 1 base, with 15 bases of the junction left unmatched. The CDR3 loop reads CASSDPPPRQGISYEQYF. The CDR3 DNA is TGTGCCAGCAGTGACCCCCCACCTCGACAGGGTATATCCTACGAGCAGTACTTC.

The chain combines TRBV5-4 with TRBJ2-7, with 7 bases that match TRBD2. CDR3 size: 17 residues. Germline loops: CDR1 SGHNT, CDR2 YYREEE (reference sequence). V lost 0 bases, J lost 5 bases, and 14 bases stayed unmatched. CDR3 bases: TGTGCCAGCAGCTTGGGAGGCCTGGCCCGACGGGAGGACGAGCAGTACTTC. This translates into CASSLGGLARREDEQYF.

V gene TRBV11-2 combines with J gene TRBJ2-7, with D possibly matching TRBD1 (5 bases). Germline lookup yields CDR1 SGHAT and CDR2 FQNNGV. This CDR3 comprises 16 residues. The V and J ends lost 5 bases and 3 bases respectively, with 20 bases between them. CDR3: CASSTQQGPSYYEQYF. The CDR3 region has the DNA TGTGCCAGCAGCACGCAGCAGGGCCCCTCCTACTACGAGCAGTACTTC. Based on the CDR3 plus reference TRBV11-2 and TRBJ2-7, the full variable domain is EAGVAQSPRYKIIEKRQSVAFWCNPISGHATLYWYQQILGQGPKLLIQFQNNGVVDDSQLPKDRFSAERLKGVDSTLKIQPAKLEDSAVYLCASSTQQGPSYYEQYFGPGTRLTVT.

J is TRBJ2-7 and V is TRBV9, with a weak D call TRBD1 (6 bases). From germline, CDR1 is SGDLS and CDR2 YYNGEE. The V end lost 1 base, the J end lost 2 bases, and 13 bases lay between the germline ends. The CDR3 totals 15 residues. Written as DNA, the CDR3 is TGTGCCAGCAGCGTATTAGGGGGATCGGCCTACGAGCAGTACTTC. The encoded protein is CASSVLGGSAYEQYF.

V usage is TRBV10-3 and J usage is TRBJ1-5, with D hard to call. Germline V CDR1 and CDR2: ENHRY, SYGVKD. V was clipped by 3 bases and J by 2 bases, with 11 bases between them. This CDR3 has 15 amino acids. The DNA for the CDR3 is TGTGCCATCAGTGAATCGGTATTCGGCAATCAGCCCCAGCATTTT. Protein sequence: CAISESVFGNQPQHF.

Here the CDR3 DNA reads TGTGCCAGCAAAATTAGCGGGTCGCCCTACGAGCAGTACTTC. This gives the protein CASKISGSPYEQYF. The rearrangement uses TRBV27 and TRBJ2-7, with 7 bases fitting TRBD2. The CDR3 is made up of 14 amino acids. In germline, CDR1 is MNHEY, CDR2 SMNVEV (reference sequence). J gave up 2 bases and V 7 bases, and 8 bases lay outside the gene matches.

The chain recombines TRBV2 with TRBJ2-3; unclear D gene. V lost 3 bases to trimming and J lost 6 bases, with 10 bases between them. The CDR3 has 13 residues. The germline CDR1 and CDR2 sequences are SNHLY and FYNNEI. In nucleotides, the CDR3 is TGTGCCAGCAGTGAGAGTAGGGTTGATACGCAGTATTTT. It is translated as CASSESRVDTQYF.

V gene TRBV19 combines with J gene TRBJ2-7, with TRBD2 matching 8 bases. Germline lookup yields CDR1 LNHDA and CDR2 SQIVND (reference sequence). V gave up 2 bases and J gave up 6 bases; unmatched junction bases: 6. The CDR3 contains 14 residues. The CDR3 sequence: CASSITAGAREQYF. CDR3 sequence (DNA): TGTGCCAGTAGTATAACAGCGGGAGCGCGCGAGCAGTACTTC.

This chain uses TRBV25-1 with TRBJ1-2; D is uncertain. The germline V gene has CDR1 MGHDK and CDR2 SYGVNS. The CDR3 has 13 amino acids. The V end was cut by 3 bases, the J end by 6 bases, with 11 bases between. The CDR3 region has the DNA TGTGCCAGCAGTGAGGCAGGCGGCCATGGCTACACCTTC. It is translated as CASSEAGGHGYTF.

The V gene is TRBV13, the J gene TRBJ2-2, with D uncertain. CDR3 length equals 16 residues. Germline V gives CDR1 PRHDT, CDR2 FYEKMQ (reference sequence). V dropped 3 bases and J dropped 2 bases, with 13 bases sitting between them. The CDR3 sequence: CASSFLGQPNTGELFF. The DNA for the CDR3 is TGTGCCAGCAGCTTTTTAGGTCAGCCAAACACCGGGGAGCTGTTTTTT.

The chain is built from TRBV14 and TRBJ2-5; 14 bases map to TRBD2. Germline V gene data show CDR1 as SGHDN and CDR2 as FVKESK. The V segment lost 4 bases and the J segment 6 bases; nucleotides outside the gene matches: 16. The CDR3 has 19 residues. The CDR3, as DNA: TGTGCCAGCAGCCCAGGGACTAGCGGGAGTTTGCATGTGCAAAAGACCCAGTACTTC. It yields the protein CASSPGTSGSLHVQKTQYF.

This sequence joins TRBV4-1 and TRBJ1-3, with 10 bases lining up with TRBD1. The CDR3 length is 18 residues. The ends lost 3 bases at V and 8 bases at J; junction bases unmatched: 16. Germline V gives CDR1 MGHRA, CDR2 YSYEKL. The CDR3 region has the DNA TGCGCCAGCAGCCACTTTGCGCTTGGGACAGGGGCCCCGGACACCATATATTTT. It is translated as CASSHFALGTGAPDTIYF.

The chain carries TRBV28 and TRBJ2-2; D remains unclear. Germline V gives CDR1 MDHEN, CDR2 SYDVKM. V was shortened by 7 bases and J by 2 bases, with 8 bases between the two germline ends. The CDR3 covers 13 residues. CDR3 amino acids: CASTAANTGELFF. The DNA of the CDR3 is TGTGCCAGCACGGCGGCAAACACCGGGGAGCTGTTTTTT.

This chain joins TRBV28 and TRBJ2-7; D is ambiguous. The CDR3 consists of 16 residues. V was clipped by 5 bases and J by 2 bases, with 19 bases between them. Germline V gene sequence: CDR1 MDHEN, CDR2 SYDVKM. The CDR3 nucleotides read TGTGCCAGCAGTCCGCCCTCTGCAGGAGTTGCCTACGAGCAGTACTTC. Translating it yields CASSPPSAGVAYEQYF.

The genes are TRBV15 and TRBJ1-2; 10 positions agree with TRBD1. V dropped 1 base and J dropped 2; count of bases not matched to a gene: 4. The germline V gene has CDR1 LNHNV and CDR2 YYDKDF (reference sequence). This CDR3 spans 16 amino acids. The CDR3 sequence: CATSRGGQGTNYGYTF. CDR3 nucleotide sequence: TGTGCCACCAGCAGAGGGGGACAGGGGACAAACTATGGCTACACCTTC.

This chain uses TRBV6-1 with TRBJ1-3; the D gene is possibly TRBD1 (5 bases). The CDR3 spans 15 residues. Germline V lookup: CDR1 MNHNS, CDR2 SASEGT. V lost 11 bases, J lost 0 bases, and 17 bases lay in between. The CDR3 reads CAGARDASSGNTIYF. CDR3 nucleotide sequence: TGTGCCGGGGCCCGGGACGCTAGCTCTGGAAACACCATATATTTT.

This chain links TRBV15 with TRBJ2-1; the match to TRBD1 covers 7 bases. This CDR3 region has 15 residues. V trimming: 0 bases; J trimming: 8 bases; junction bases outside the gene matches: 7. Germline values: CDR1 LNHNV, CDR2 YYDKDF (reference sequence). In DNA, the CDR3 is TGTGCCACCAGCAGAGAAAGGGGGCGCGACCATGAGCAGTTCTTC. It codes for CATSRERGRDHEQFF.

The CDR3: CASTPRDLSFDEQFF. CDR3 bases: TGTGCCAGCACCCCCCGGGACTTATCCTTCGATGAGCAGTTCTTC. The rearrangement joins TRBV11-2 to TRBJ2-1, with D tentatively TRBD2 (6 bases). CDR3 length: 15 amino acids. Germline V CDR1 and CDR2: SGHAT, FQNNGV. V gave up 7 bases and J gave up 8 bases, with 21 bases separating them.

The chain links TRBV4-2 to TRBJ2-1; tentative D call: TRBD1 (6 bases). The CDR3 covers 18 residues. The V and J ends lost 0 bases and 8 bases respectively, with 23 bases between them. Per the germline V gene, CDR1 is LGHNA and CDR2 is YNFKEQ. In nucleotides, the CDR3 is TGTGCCAGCAGCCAAGACCCACCTCAGGGGCGGTGGCAATATGAGCAGTTCTTC. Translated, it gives CASSQDPPQGRWQYEQFF.

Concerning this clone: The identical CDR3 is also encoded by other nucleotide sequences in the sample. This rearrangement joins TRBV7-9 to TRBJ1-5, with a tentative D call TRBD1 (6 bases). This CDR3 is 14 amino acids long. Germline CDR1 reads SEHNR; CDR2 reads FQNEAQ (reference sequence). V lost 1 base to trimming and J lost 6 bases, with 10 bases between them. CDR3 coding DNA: TGTGCCAGCAGCTTAGGGGGGCTTGGTCAGCCCCAGCATTTT. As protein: CASSLGGLGQPQHF. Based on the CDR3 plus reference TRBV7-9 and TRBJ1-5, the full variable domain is DTGVSQNPRHKITKRGQNVTFRCDPISEHNRLYWYRQTLGQGPEFLTYFQNEAQLEKSRLLSDRFSAERPKGSFSTLEIQRTEQGDSAMYLCASSLGGLGQPQHFGDGTRLSIL.

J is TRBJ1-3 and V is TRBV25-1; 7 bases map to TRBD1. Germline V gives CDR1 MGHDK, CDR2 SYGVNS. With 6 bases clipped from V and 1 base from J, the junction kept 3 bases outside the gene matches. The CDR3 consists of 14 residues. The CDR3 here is CASRLTGSGNTIYF. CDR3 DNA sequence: TGTGCCAGCAGACTGACAGGGTCTGGAAACACCATATATTTT.

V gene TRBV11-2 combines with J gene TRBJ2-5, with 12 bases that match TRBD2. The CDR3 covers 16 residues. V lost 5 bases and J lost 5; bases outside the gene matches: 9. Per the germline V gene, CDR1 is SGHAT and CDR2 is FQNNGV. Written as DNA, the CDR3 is TGTGCCAGCAGCCTTATACTAGCGGGAGGAGGGGAGACCCAGTACTTC. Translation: CASSLILAGGGETQYF.

For the CDR3, the DNA is TGTGCCAGCAGCCGTAGGACTAGCGGGATTTCAGCAGATACGCAGTATTTT. It encodes CASSRRTSGISADTQYF. The chain combines TRBV7-2 with TRBJ2-3; 12 bases map to TRBD2. This CDR3 region has 17 residues. The V segment lost 5 bases and the J segment 4 bases; nucleotides outside the gene matches: 10. The germline V gene has CDR1 SGHTA and CDR2 FQGNSA.

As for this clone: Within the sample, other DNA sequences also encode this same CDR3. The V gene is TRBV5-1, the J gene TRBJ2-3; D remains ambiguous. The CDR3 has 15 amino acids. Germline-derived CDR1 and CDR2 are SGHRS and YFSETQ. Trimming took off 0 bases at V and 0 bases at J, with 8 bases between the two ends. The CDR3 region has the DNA TGCGCCAGCAGCTTGGAACAGCCCAGCACAGATACGCAGTATTTT. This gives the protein CASSLEQPSTDTQYF.

CDR3 in amino acids: CASSIDQGLAGGNEQFF. The CDR3 coding sequence is TGTGCCAGTAGTATAGACCAGGGACTAGCGGGAGGGAATGAGCAGTTCTTC. This sequence joins TRBV19 and TRBJ2-1, with 16 bases matching TRBD2. Germline CDR1 reads LNHDA; CDR2 reads SQIVND (reference sequence). J gave up 7 bases and V 0 bases, and 3 bases lay outside the gene matches. There are 17 residues in the CDR3. Together with reference TRBV19 and TRBJ2-1, the CDR3 gives the full variable domain: DGGITQSPKYLFRKEGQNVTLSCEQNLNHDAMYWYRQDPGQGLRLIYYSQIVNDFQKGDIAEGYSVSREKKESFPLTVTSAQKNPTAFYLCASSIDQGLAGGNEQFFGPGTRLTVL.

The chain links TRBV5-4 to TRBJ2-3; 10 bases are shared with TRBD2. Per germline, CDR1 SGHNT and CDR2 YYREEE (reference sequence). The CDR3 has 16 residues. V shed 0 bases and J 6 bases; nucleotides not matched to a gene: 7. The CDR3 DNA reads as TGTGCCAGCAGCTTGGCGAGCGGGAGGGCCGGGGATACGCAGTATTTT. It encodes CASSLASGRAGDTQYF.

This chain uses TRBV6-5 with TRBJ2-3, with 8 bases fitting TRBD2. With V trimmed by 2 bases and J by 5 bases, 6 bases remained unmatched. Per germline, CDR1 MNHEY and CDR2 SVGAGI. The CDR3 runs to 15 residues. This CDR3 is CASSYNGRDGDTQYF. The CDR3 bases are TGTGCCAGCAGTTACAACGGGAGGGATGGAGATACGCAGTATTTT.